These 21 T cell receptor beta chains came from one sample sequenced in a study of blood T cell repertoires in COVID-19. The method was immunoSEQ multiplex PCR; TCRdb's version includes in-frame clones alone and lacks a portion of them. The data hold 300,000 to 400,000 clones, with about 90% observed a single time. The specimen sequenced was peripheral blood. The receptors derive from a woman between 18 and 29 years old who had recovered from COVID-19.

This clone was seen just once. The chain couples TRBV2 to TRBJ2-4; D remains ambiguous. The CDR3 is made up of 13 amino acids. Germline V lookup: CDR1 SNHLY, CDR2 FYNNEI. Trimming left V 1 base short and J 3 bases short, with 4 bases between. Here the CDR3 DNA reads TGTGCCAGCAGTGAAGGCGGCAAAAACATTCAGTACTTC. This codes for CASSEGGKNIQYF.

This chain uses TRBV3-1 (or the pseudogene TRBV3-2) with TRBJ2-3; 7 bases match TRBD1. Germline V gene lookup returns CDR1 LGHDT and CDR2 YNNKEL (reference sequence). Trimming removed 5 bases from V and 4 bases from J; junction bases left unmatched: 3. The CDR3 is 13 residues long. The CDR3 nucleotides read TGTGCCAGCAGCACTGGGACAGCAGATACGCAGTATTTT. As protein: CASSTGTADTQYF.

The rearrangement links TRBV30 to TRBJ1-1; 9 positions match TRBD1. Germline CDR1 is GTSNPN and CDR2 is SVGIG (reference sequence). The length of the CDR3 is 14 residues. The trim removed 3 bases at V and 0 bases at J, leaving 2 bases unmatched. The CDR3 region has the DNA TGTGCCTGGAGAGGGACAGGGCTGAACACTGAAGCTTTCTTT. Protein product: CAWRGTGLNTEAFF.

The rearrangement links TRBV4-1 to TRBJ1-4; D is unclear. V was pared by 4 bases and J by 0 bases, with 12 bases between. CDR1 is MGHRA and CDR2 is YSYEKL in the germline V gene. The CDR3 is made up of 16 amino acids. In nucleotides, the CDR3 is TGCGCCAGCAGCCCCCGTGCAGTTGCAACTAATGAAAAACTGTTTTTT. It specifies CASSPRAVATNEKLFF.

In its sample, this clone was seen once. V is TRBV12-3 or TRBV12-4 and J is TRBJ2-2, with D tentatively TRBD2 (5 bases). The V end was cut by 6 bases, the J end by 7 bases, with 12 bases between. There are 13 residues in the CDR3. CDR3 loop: CASRLAFNGELFF. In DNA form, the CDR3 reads TGTGCCAGCAGGCTAGCATTTAACGGGGAGCTGTTTTTT.

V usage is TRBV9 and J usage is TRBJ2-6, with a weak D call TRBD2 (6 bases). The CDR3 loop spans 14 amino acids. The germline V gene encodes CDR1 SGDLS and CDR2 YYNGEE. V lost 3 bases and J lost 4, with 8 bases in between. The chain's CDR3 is CASSAGVGANVLTF. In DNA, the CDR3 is TGTGCCAGCAGCGCGGGGGTAGGGGCCAACGTCCTGACTTTC.

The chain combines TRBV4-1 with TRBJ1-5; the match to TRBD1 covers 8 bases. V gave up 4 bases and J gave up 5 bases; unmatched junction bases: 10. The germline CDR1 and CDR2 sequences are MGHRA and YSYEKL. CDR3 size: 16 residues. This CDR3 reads CASSPIFNRGDQPQHF. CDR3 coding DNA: TGCGCCAGCAGCCCAATTTTCAACAGGGGGGATCAGCCCCAGCATTTT.

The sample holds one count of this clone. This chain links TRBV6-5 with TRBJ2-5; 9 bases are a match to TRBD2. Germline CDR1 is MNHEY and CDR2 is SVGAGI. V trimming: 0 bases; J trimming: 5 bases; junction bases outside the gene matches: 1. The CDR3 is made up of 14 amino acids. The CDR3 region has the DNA TGTGCCAGCAGTTACTCGGCGGGAGGGGAGACCCAGTACTTC. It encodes CASSYSAGGETQYF.

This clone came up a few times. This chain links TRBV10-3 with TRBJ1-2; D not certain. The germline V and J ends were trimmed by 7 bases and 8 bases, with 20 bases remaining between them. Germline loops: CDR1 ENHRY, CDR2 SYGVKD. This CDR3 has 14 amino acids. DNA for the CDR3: TGTGCCATCACCGAAAGGACGGGGAACGGAGGCTACACCTTC. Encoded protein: CAITERTGNGGYTF.

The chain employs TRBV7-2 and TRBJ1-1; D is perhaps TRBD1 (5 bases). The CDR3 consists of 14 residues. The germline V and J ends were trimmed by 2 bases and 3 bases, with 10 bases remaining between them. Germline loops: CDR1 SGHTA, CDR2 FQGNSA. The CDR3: CASSLFVGDTEAFF. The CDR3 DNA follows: TGTGCCAGCAGCTTATTTGTAGGGGACACTGAAGCTTTCTTT.

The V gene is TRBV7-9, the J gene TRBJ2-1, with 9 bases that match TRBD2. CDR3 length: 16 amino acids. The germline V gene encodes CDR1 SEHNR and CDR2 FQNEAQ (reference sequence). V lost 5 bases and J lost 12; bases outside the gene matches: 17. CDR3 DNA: TGTGCCAGCAGCCCACGGACTAGCGCTCAAATCTCCCGGCAGTTCTTC. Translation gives CASSPRTSAQISRQFF.

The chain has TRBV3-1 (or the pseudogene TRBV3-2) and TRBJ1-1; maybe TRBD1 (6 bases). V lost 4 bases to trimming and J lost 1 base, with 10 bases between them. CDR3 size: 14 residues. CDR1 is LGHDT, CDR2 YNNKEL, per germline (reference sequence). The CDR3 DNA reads TGTGCCAGCAGCCCCCAACAGGGGAACACTGAAGCTTTCTTT. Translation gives CASSPQQGNTEAFF.

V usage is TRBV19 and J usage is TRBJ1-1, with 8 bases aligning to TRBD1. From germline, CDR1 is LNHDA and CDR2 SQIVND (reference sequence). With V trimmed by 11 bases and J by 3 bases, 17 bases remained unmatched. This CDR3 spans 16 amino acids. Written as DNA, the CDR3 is TGTGCCGCGGGGCGGACAGGGTTATCTAGGCACACTGAAGCTTTCTTT. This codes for CAAGRTGLSRHTEAFF.

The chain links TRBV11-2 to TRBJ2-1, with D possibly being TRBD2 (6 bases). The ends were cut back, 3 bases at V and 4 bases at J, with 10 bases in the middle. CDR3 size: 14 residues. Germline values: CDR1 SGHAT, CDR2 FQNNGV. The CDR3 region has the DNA TGTGCCAGCAGCTTCCGGGACTCGTACAATGAGCAGTTCTTC. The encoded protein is CASSFRDSYNEQFF.

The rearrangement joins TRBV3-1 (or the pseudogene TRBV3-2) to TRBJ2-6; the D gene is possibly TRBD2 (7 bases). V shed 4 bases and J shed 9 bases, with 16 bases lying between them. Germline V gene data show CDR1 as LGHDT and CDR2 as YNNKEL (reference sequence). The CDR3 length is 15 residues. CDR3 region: CASSLRGGVNNVLTF. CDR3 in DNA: TGTGCCAGCAGCCTACGAGGGGGGGTCAACAACGTCCTGACTTTC.

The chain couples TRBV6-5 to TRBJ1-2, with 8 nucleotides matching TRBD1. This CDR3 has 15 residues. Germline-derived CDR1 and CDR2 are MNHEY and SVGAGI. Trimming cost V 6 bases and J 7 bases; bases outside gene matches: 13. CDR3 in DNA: TGTGCCAGCAGAAGTAGGACAGGGTCTGTTGGTGGCTACACCTTC. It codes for CASRSRTGSVGGYTF.

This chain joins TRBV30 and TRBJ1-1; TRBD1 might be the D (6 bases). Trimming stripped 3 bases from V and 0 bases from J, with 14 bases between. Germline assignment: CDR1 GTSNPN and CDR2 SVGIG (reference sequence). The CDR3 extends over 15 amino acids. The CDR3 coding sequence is TGTGCCTGGAGAGCTCCGGGACACATGAACACTGAAGCTTTCTTT. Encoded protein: CAWRAPGHMNTEAFF. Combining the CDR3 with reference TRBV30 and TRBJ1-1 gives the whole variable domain SQTIHQWPATLVQPVGSPLSLECTVEGTSNPNLYWYRQAAGRGLQLLFYSVGIGQISSEVPQNLSASRPQDRQFILSSKKLLLSDSGFYLCAWRAPGHMNTEAFFGQGTRLTVV.

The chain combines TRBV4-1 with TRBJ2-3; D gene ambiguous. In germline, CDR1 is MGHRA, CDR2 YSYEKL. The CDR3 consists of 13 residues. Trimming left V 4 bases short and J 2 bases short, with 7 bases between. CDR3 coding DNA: TGCGCCAGCAGCCCACAGATCACAGATACGCAGTATTTT. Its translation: CASSPQITDTQYF.

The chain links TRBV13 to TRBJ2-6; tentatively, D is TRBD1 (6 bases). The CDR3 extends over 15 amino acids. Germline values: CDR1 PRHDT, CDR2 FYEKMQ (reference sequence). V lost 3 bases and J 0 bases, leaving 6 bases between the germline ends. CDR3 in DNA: TGTGCCAGCAGCTTCAGGGGCTCTGGGGCCAACGTCCTGACTTTC. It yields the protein CASSFRGSGANVLTF.

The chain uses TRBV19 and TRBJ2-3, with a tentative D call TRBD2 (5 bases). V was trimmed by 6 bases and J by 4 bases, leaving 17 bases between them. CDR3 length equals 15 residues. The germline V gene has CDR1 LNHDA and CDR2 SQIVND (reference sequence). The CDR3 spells CASSMSGRTADTQYF. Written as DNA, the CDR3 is TGTGCCAGTAGCATGTCGGGAAGGACGGCAGATACGCAGTATTTT. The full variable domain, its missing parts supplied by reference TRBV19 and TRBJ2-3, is DGGITQSPKYLFRKEGQNVTLSCEQNLNHDAMYWYRQDPGQGLRLIYYSQIVNDFQKGDIAEGYSVSREKKESFPLTVTSAQKNPTAFYLCASSMSGRTADTQYFGPGTRLTVL.

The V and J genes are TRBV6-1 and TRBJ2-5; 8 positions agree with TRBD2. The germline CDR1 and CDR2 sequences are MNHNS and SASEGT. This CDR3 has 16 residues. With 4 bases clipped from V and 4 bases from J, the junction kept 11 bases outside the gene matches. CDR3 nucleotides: TGTGCCAGCAGTGTAACACTAGCGGCCTCCGTAGAGACCCAGTACTTC. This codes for CASSVTLAASVETQYF.